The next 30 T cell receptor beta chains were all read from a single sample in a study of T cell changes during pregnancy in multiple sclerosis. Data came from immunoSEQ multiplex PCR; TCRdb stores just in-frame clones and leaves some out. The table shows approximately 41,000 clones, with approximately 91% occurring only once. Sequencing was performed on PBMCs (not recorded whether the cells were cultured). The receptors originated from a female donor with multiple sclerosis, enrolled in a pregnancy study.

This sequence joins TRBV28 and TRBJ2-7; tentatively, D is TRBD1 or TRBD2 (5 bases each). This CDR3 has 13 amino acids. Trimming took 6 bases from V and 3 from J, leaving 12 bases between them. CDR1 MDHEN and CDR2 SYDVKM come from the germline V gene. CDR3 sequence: CASSRDGNYEQYF. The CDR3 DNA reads TGTGCCAGCAGCCGGGACGGGAACTACGAGCAGTACTTC.

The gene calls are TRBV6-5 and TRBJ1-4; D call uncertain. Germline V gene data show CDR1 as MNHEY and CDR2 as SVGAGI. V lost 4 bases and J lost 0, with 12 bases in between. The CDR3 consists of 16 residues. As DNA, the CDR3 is TGTGCCAGCAGTTCCCACTACACCGCAACTAATGAAAAACTGTTTTTT. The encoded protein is CASSSHYTATNEKLFF.

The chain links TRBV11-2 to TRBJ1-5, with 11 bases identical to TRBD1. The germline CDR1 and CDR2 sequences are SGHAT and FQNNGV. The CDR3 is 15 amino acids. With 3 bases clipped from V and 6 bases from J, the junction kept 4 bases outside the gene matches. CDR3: CASSFGQGAGQPQHF. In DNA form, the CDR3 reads TGTGCCAGCAGCTTCGGACAGGGGGCGGGTCAGCCCCAGCATTTT.

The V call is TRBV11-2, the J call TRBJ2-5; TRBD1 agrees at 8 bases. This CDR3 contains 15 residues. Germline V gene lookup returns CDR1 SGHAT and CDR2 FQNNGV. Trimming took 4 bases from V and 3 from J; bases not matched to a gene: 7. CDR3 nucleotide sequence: TGTGCCAGCAGCTGGACCAGGGGGCTTAAAGAGACCCAGTACTTC. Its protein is CASSWTRGLKETQYF.

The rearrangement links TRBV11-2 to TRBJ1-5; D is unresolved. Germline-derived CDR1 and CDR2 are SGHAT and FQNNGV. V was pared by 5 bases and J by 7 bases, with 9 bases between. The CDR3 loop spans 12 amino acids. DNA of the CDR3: TGTGCCAGCAGCCCTGAAGGACAGCCCCAGCATTTT. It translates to CASSPEGQPQHF.

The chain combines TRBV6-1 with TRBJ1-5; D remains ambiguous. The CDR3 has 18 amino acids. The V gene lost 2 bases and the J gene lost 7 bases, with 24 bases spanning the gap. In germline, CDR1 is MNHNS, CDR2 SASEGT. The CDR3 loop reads CASSESFLAAGDGQPQHF. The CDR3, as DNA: TGTGCCAGCAGTGAATCTTTTCTCGCGGCAGGCGACGGCCAGCCCCAGCATTTT.

The CDR3 sequence: CSGRGTKRDNEQFF. CDR3 nucleotides: TGCAGCGGGCGGGGGACCAAGCGGGACAATGAGCAGTTCTTC. The chain is built from TRBV29-1 and TRBJ2-1; 7 bases agree with TRBD2. This CDR3 region has 14 residues. Germline values: CDR1 SQVTM, CDR2 ANQGSEA. The J segment lost 5 bases and the V segment lost 7 bases, leaving 11 bases of the junction unmatched.

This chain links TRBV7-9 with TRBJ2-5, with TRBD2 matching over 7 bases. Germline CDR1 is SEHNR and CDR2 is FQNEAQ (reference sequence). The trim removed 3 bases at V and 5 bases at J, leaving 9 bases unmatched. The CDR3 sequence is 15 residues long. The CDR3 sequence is CASSLSGSAGETQYF. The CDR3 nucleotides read TGTGCCAGCAGCTTGTCGGGTTCAGCGGGGGAGACCCAGTACTTC.

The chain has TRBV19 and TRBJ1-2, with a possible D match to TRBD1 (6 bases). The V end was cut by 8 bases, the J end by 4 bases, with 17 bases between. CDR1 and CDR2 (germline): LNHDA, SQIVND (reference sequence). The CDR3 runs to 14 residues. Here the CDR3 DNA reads TGTGCCAGTGGAATCGGGACACCTTTCTATGGCTACACCTTC. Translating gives CASGIGTPFYGYTF.

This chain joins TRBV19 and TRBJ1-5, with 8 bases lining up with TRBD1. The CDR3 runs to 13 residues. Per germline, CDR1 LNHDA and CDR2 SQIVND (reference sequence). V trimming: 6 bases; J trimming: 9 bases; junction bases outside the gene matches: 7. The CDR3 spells CASSQTGGRPQHF. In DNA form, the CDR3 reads TGTGCCAGTAGCCAAACAGGGGGTCGGCCCCAGCATTTT.

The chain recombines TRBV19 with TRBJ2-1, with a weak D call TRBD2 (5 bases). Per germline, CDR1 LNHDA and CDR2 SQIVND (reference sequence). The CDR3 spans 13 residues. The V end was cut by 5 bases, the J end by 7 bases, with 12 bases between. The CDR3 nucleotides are TGTGCCAGTAGTGCTCGGACGGGGAATGAGCAGTTCTTC. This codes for CASSARTGNEQFF.

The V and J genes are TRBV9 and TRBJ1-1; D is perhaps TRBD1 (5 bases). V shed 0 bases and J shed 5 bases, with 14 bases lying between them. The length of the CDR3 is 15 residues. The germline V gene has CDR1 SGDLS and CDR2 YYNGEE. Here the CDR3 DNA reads TGTGCCAGCAGCGTAGCTGGCCAGGGTAATACTGAAGCTTTCTTT. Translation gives CASSVAGQGNTEAFF.

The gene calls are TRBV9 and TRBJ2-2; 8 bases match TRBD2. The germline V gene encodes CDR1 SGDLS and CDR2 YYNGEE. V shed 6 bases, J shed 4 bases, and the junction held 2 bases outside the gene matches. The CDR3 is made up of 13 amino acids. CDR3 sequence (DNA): TGTGCCAGCATGGCGGGAGGCACCGGGGAGCTGTTTTTT. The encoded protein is CASMAGGTGELFF.

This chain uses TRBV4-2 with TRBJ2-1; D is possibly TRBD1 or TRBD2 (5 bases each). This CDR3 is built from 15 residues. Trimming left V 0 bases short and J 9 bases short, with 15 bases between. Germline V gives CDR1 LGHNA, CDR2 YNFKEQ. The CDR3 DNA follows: TGTGCCAGCAGCCAAGAAACTAGAAATCAGGGTGAGCAGTTCTTC. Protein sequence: CASSQETRNQGEQFF.

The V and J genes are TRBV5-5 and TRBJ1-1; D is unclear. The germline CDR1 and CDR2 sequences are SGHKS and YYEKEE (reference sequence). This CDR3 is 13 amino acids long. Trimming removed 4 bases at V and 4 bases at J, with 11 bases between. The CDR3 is CASSPTVGTEAFF. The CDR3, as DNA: TGTGCCAGCAGCCCCACAGTTGGCACTGAAGCTTTCTTT.

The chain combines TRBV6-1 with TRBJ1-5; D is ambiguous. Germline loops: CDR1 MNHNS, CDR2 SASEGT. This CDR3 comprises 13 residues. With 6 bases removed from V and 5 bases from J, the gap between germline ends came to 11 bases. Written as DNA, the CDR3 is TGTGCCAGCAGCCTCACGTCAGATCAGCCCCAGCATTTT. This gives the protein CASSLTSDQPQHF.

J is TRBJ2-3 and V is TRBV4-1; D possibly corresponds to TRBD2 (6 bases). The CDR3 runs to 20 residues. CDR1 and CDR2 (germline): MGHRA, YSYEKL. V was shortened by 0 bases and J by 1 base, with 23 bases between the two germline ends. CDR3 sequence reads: CASSQDPRRRGAEGTDTQYF. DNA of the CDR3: TGCGCCAGCAGCCAAGACCCGCGGCGGCGGGGTGCAGAGGGCACAGATACGCAGTATTTT.

CDR3 in DNA: TGTGCCAGTAGTAGCAAGTTAGTGGAGACCCAGTACTTC. Encoded protein: CASSSKLVETQYF. The chain joins TRBV19 to TRBJ2-5; D gene ambiguous. This CDR3 contains 13 residues. Trimming took 4 bases from V and 5 from J, leaving 11 bases between them. Germline CDR1 is LNHDA and CDR2 is SQIVND (reference sequence).

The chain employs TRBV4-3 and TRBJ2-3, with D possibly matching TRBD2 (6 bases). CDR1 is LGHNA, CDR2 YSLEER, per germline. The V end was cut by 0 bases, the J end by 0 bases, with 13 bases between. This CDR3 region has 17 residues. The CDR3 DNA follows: TGCGCCAGCAGCCAAGATCTGCTAGCGACTAGCACAGATACGCAGTATTTT. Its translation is CASSQDLLATSTDTQYF.

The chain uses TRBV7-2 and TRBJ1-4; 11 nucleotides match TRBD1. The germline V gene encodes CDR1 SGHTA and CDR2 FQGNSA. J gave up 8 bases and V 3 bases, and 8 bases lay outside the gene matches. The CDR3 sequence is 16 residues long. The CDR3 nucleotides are TGTGCCAGCAGCTTCGGGACAGGGGGTTTTGGGGAAAAACTGTTTTTT. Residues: CASSFGTGGFGEKLFF.

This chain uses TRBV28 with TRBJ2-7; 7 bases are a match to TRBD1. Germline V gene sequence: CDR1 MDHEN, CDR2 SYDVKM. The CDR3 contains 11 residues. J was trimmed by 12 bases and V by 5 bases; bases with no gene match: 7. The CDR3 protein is CASSADRSLYF. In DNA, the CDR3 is TGTGCCAGCAGTGCGGACAGGAGCTTGTACTTC.

CDR3 residues: CASSSDPRTTDTQYF. In DNA, the CDR3 is TGTGCCAGCAGCAGCGACCCCAGGACCACAGATACGCAGTATTTT. V gene TRBV9 combines with J gene TRBJ2-3; D is uncertain. From germline, CDR1 is SGDLS and CDR2 YYNGEE. Trimming took off 4 bases at V and 2 bases at J, with 14 bases between the two ends. The CDR3 loop spans 15 amino acids.

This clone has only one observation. The CDR3 DNA is TGTGCCAGTAGTTCCCAGGGGCAAACGTTCTCTGGGGCCAACGTCCTGACTTTC. Its protein is CASSSQGQTFSGANVLTF. The chain is built from TRBV19 and TRBJ2-6; weak D call: TRBD1 (6 bases). With 5 bases removed from V and 0 bases from J, the gap between germline ends came to 17 bases. This CDR3 contains 18 residues. The germline V gene has CDR1 LNHDA and CDR2 SQIVND (reference sequence).

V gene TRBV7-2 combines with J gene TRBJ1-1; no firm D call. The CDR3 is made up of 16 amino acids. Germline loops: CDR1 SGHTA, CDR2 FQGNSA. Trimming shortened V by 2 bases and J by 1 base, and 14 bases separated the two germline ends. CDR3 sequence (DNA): TGTGCCAGCAGCTTAACTGCGATCGGACGGAACACTGAAGCTTTCTTT. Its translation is CASSLTAIGRNTEAFF.

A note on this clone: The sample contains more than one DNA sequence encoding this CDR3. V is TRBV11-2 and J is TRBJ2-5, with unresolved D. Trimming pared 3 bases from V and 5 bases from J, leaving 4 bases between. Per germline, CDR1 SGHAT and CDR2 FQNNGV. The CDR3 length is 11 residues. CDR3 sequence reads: CASSLGETQYF. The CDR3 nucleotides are TGTGCCAGCAGCTTGGGGGAGACCCAGTACTTC.

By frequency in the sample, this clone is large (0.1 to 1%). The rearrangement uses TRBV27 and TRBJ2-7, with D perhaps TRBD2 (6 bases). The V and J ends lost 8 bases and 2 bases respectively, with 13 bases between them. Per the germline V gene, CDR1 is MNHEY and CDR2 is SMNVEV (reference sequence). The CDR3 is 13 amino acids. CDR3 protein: CASGRGTPYEQYF. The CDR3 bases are TGTGCCAGCGGACGCGGGACCCCCTACGAGCAGTACTTC.

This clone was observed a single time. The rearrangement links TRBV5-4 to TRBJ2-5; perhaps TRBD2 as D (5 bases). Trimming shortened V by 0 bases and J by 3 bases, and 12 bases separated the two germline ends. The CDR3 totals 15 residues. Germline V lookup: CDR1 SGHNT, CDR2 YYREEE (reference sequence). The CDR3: CASSLGPAAEETQYF. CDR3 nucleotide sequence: TGTGCCAGCAGCTTGGGTCCAGCGGCTGAAGAGACCCAGTACTTC.

The CDR3 sequence: CAITADRGAEAFF. The CDR3 nucleotides are TGTGCCATCACCGCCGACAGGGGCGCTGAAGCTTTCTTT. V gene TRBV10-3 combines with J gene TRBJ1-1, with TRBD1 identical over 8 bases. Germline CDR1 reads ENHRY; CDR2 reads SYGVKD. The CDR3 runs to 13 residues. With V trimmed by 7 bases and J by 6 bases, 7 bases remained unmatched.

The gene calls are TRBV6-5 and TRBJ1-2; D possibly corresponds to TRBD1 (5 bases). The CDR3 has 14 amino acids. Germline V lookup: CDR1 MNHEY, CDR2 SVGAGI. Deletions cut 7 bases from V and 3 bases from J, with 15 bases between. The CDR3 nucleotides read TGTGCCAGCACCCCATGGGGGTCTGACTATGGCTACACCTTC. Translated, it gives CASTPWGSDYGYTF.

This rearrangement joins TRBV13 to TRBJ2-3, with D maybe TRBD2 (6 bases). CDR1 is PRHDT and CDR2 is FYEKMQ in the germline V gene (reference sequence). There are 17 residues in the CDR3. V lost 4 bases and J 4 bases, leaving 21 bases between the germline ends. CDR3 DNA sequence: TGTGCCAGCAGCTCGCTACTGACTAGAGGATTGCCAGATACGCAGTATTTT. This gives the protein CASSSLLTRGLPDTQYF.